The 12 T cell receptor beta chains below all came from one sample that was sequenced in a study of shared clonotypes between healthy human individuals. Repertoires were generated with immunoSEQ multiplex PCR, while TCRdb's copy carries only in-frame clones and drops some. The sample has around 510,000 clones, 70% to 80% seen once. Sample: PBMCs. These receptors originate from a woman between 40 and 55 years old in good health. Some clones in this sample may be carry-over from other donors' samples.

The count of this clone is one. The CDR3 reads CSVRGTDTQYF. Written as DNA, the CDR3 is TGCAGTGTCCGAGGGACCGATACGCAGTATTTT. This chain links TRBV20-1 with TRBJ2-3, with D possibly called TRBD1 or TRBD2 (5 bases each). Trimming took 7 bases from V and 6 from J, leaving 11 bases between them. Germline V CDR1 and CDR2: DFQATT, SNEGSKA (reference sequence). There are 11 residues in the CDR3.

This clone was seen a handful of times. Since a far larger clone is one base different, this is likely a read error. This rearrangement joins TRBV30 to TRBJ1-5; no clear D. CDR3 length: 13 residues. The germline CDR1 and CDR2 sequences are GTSNPN and SVGIG (reference sequence). The V gene lost 2 bases and the J gene lost 0 bases, with 5 bases spanning the gap. The CDR3 protein is CAWSTDSNQPQHF. The CDR3 region has the DNA TGTGCCTGGAGTACGGATAGCAATCAGCCCCAGCATTTT.

In its sample, this clone was seen many times. The rearrangement uses TRBV11-2 and TRBJ2-3; no clear D gene. The germline gives CDR1 SGHAT, CDR2 FQNNGV. V lost 5 bases to trimming and J lost 4 bases, with 10 bases between them. This CDR3 contains 13 residues. In nucleotides, the CDR3 is TGTGCCAGCAGCAGAGCTTTAGCAGATACGCAGTATTTT. Encoded protein: CASSRALADTQYF.

The genes are TRBV5-1 and TRBJ2-7, with TRBD1 identical over 8 bases. The CDR3 contains 13 residues. The germline V gene encodes CDR1 SGHRS and CDR2 YFSETQ. V lost 2 bases, J lost 6 bases, and 4 bases stayed unmatched. As DNA, the CDR3 is TGCGCCAGCAGCTTCCCAGGGGGCGGCGAGCAGTACTTC. Protein product: CASSFPGGGEQYF.

The chain links TRBV6-1 to TRBJ1-2, with D uncertain. The CDR3 extends over 13 amino acids. V dropped 2 bases and J dropped 7 bases, with 11 bases sitting between them. Looked up from germline, CDR1 is MNHNS and CDR2 is SASEGT. CDR3: CASSERRLGGYTF. In DNA form, the CDR3 reads TGTGCCAGCAGTGAACGCAGGTTAGGTGGCTACACCTTC.

The V and J genes are TRBV28 and TRBJ1-3; TRBD1 aligns across 8 bases. The germline gives CDR1 MDHEN, CDR2 SYDVKM. The CDR3 has 17 amino acids. V lost 7 bases and J lost 0; bases outside the gene matches: 11. For the CDR3, the DNA is TGTGCCAGCATTTCTCCAGGGGGCGCCTACTCTGGAAACACCATATATTTT. It yields the protein CASISPGGAYSGNTIYF.

The gene calls are TRBV7-2 and TRBJ2-7; D ambiguous. The V gene lost 1 base and the J gene lost 0 bases, with 7 bases spanning the gap. CDR1 and CDR2 from the germline V gene are SGHTA and FQGNSA. The CDR3 totals 14 residues. CDR3 DNA sequence: TGTGCCAGCAGCTTAGACTATAGCTCCTACGAGCAGTACTTC. It translates to CASSLDYSSYEQYF.

This clone occurred a few times. The chain has TRBV6-4 and TRBJ2-7; 7 bases are shared with TRBD2. CDR3 length: 15 residues. Germline V lookup: CDR1 MRHNA, CDR2 SNTAGT. V shed 3 bases, J shed 3 bases, and the junction held 8 bases outside the gene matches. The CDR3 is CASSESSGHGYEQYF. In nucleotides, the CDR3 is TGTGCCAGCAGTGAAAGTAGCGGGCATGGCTACGAGCAGTACTTC.

The chain combines TRBV19 with TRBJ1-5; unclear D gene. V lost 3 bases, J lost 7 bases, and 7 bases lay in between. Germline CDR1 LNHDA, CDR2 SQIVND (reference sequence). The CDR3 extends over 12 amino acids. The CDR3 loop reads CASSIVEQPQHF. CDR3 sequence (DNA): TGTGCCAGTAGTATCGTAGAACAGCCCCAGCATTTT.

This clone showed up just once. This CDR3 reads CASSQGAQPQHF. CDR3 DNA sequence: TGTGCCAGCAGCCAGGGGGCTCAGCCCCAGCATTTT. The rearrangement joins TRBV14 to TRBJ1-5, with a possible D match to TRBD1 (6 bases). There are 12 residues in the CDR3. Trimming removed 3 bases at V and 6 bases at J, with 6 bases between. CDR1 and CDR2 from the germline V gene are SGHDN and FVKESK.

The chain links TRBV2 to TRBJ2-7; the D gene is possibly TRBD2 (5 bases). CDR1 SNHLY and CDR2 FYNNEI come from the germline V gene. Trimming stripped 8 bases from V and 7 bases from J, with 21 bases between. The CDR3 consists of 14 residues. CDR3 bases: TGTGCCAGCTCTTTTAGCCATCCGCGGGTGGAGCAGTACTTC. It specifies CASSFSHPRVEQYF.

This clone was recorded a few times. This chain joins TRBV5-8 and TRBJ2-3; D unresolved. Trimming cost V 2 bases and J 0 bases, with 13 bases left between them. Germline V gene lookup returns CDR1 SGHTS and CDR2 YDEGEE. The CDR3 has 16 residues. The CDR3 sequence: CASSFVADLSTDTQYF. The CDR3 DNA reads TGTGCCAGCAGCTTCGTCGCGGACCTTAGCACAGATACGCAGTATTTT. The full variable domain, with the rest looked up from reference TRBV5-8 and TRBJ2-3, is EAGVTQSPTHLIKTRGQQATLRCSPISGHTSVYWYQQALGLGLQFLLWYDEGEERNRGNFPPRFSGRQFPNYSSELNVNALELEDSALYLCASSFVADLSTDTQYFGPGTRLTVL.